The 25 T cell receptor beta chains given below trace back to one sample, sequenced in a study of siplizumab effects on memory and regulatory T cells. Measured with immunoSEQ multiplex PCR; TCRdb has only the in-frame clones, and not every one. Of 100,000 or so clones in the sample, 90% to 95% were seen once. The sample was Tregs sorted from blood. The receptors were gathered from a human donor in good health.

The chain uses TRBV28 and TRBJ1-5; 7 bases are shared with TRBD1. J gave up 0 bases and V 6 bases, and 5 bases lay outside the gene matches. Germline-derived CDR1 and CDR2 are MDHEN and SYDVKM. This CDR3 is built from 15 residues. Here the CDR3 reads CASRTQGYSNQPQHF. The CDR3 DNA sequence: TGTGCCAGCAGAACACAGGGGTATAGCAATCAGCCCCAGCATTTT.

The rearrangement joins TRBV5-1 to TRBJ2-1; 11 nucleotides line up with TRBD2. The germline gives CDR1 SGHRS, CDR2 YFSETQ. The V segment lost 3 bases and the J segment 15 bases; nucleotides outside the gene matches: 11. The CDR3 length is 14 residues. The DNA for the CDR3 is TGCGCCAGCAGCTCCCATACTAGCGGGGGATTCCCGTTCTTC. Its translation: CASSSHTSGGFPFF.

This sequence joins TRBV5-5 and TRBJ2-6, with no clear D. Germline V gene lookup returns CDR1 SGHKS and CDR2 YYEKEE (reference sequence). The CDR3 length is 15 residues. Trimming stripped 0 bases from V and 4 bases from J, with 8 bases between. CDR3 in amino acids: CASSLASLGANVLTF. The DNA of the CDR3 is TGTGCCAGCAGCTTGGCCTCTCTCGGGGCCAACGTCCTGACTTTC.

This chain uses TRBV9 with TRBJ1-1; possibly TRBD1 for D (5 bases). The CDR3 covers 14 residues. The germline V gene has CDR1 SGDLS and CDR2 YYNGEE. V lost 0 bases and J 1 base, leaving 7 bases between the germline ends. CDR3 nucleotide sequence: TGTGCCAGCAGCGTAGGGCAGGGGAACACTGAAGCTTTCTTT. Translating it yields CASSVGQGNTEAFF.

This clone turned up a few times. This chain connects TRBV5-6 to TRBJ1-4; the D is unclear. Germline V gene data show CDR1 as SGHDT and CDR2 as YYEEEE. The CDR3 has 14 residues. Trimming left V 1 base short and J 5 bases short, with 9 bases between. CDR3 nucleotide sequence: TGTGCCAGCAGCTTGAGCCAGTTGAATGAAAAACTGTTTTTT. It yields the protein CASSLSQLNEKLFF.

The V and J genes are TRBV5-5 and TRBJ1-1; D is uncertain. Trimming shortened V by 4 bases and J by 0 bases, and 13 bases separated the two germline ends. Germline lookup yields CDR1 SGHKS and CDR2 YYEKEE (reference sequence). The CDR3 extends over 15 amino acids. The CDR3 spells CASSRAPVLNTEAFF. The CDR3 DNA is TGTGCCAGCAGCAGAGCCCCCGTTTTGAACACTGAAGCTTTCTTT.

The V gene is TRBV28, the J gene TRBJ2-5; D is undetermined. The V end was cut by 7 bases, the J end by 1 base, with 10 bases between. The V gene's germline CDR1 is MDHEN and CDR2 SYDVKM. This CDR3 comprises 13 residues. Here the CDR3 DNA reads TGTGCCAGCACCCGGACCGTCCAAGAGACCCAGTACTTC. The encoded protein is CASTRTVQETQYF.

This rearrangement joins TRBV6-1 to TRBJ2-6; D remains unclear. Germline V gene data show CDR1 as MNHNS and CDR2 as SASEGT. V was trimmed by 5 bases and J by 0 bases, leaving 8 bases between them. The CDR3 loop spans 15 amino acids. The CDR3 DNA follows: TGTGCCAGCAGTCCACTCTTCTCTGGGGCCAACGTCCTGACTTTC. This gives the protein CASSPLFSGANVLTF.

The CDR3 is CASSPGTYEQFF. CDR3 sequence (DNA): TGTGCCAGCTCACCAGGGACCTATGAGCAGTTCTTC. This sequence joins TRBV18 and TRBJ2-1; perhaps D is TRBD1 or TRBD2 (5 bases each). Germline values: CDR1 KGHSH, CDR2 LQKENI. Trimming shortened V by 2 bases and J by 8 bases, and 7 bases separated the two germline ends. There are 12 residues in the CDR3.

V and J are TRBV5-1 and TRBJ1-1, with a tentative D call TRBD1 (5 bases). The CDR3 consists of 15 residues. Germline V gene sequence: CDR1 SGHRS, CDR2 YFSETQ. The V and J ends lost 0 bases and 5 bases respectively, with 14 bases between them. The CDR3, as DNA: TGCGCCAGCAGCTTGGACTTTTACGGGGGAACTGAAGCTTTCTTT. Its translation is CASSLDFYGGTEAFF. The full variable domain, rest sourced from reference TRBV5-1 and TRBJ1-1, is KAGVTQTPRYLIKTRGQQVTLSCSPISGHRSVSWYQQTPGQGLQFLFEYFSETQRNKGNFPGRFSGRQFSNSRSEMNVSTLELGDSALYLCASSLDFYGGTEAFFGQGTRLTVV.

The chain joins TRBV9 to TRBJ2-7, with D tentatively TRBD1 (6 bases). Trimming pared 0 bases from V and 3 bases from J, leaving 13 bases between. The CDR3 length is 15 residues. Germline CDR1 is SGDLS and CDR2 is YYNGEE. The CDR3 nucleotides read TGTGCCAGCAGCGTAGGGGGGCCCTTGCTCTACGAGCAGTACTTC. Protein sequence: CASSVGGPLLYEQYF.

The chain is built from TRBV5-1 and TRBJ2-1, with 8 positions matching TRBD1. The V and J ends lost 5 bases and 5 bases, in that order; junction bases with no gene match: 9. This CDR3 is 15 amino acids long. Germline V gene data show CDR1 as SGHRS and CDR2 as YFSETQ. The CDR3 reads CASSSGTGPHNEQFF. The CDR3 DNA sequence: TGCGCCAGCAGTTCCGGGACAGGCCCCCACAATGAGCAGTTCTTC.

This chain uses TRBV6-9 with TRBJ2-7; 7 nucleotides align to TRBD1. CDR3 length equals 14 residues. Germline V gene data show CDR1 as MNHGY and CDR2 as SVAAGI. V shed 3 bases, J shed 3 bases, and the junction held 5 bases outside the gene matches. The CDR3 DNA follows: TGTGCCAGCAGTTACTCCAGGGGGTTCTACGAGCAGTACTTC. Residues: CASSYSRGFYEQYF.

The CDR3 here is CASSVGQPYEQYF. CDR3 bases: TGTGCCAGCAGCGTTGGACAGCCCTACGAGCAGTACTTC. V is TRBV6-5 and J is TRBJ2-7; D is perhaps TRBD1 (6 bases). In germline, CDR1 is MNHEY, CDR2 SVGAGI. With 6 bases removed from V and 2 bases from J, the gap between germline ends came to 11 bases. The CDR3 consists of 13 residues.

A note on this clone: Since the CDR3 does not end with the conserved phenylalanine or tryptophan, this likely comes from a read error. No DNA is shown, since the ends of the CDR3 on it are uncertain; the CDR3 is the one TCRdb lists. The chain links TRBV28 to TRBJ2-3; the table's TRBD1 call for D was not verified on the DNA. The CDR3 totals 8 residues, both ends included. Germline CDR1 is MDHEN and CDR2 is SYDVKM. The CDR3 sequence: CASSLRQR.

The CDR3 here is CAISGGTSYEQYF. For the CDR3, the DNA is TGTGCCATTTCAGGGGGAACCTCCTACGAGCAGTACTTC. The chain employs TRBV10-3 and TRBJ2-7; 7 bases align to TRBD1. V was clipped by 9 bases and J by 0 bases; unmatched bases: 5. In germline, CDR1 is ENHRY, CDR2 SYGVKD. The CDR3 spans 13 residues.

The chain joins TRBV6-4 to TRBJ1-1; D is unresolved. The CDR3 extends over 13 amino acids. Trimming took 6 bases from V and 2 from J, leaving 10 bases between them. Germline loops: CDR1 MRHNA, CDR2 SNTAGT. The CDR3 DNA reads as TGTGCCAGCAGCGAGCATATAAACACTGAAGCTTTCTTT. Translating it yields CASSEHINTEAFF.

The rearrangement links TRBV5-5 to TRBJ1-3, with 7 bases identical to TRBD1. With V trimmed by 0 bases and J by 3 bases, 3 bases remained unmatched. The CDR3 length is 15 residues. Germline-derived CDR1 and CDR2 are SGHKS and YYEKEE (reference sequence). In DNA, the CDR3 is TGTGCCAGCAGCTTGGGACAGGGCGTTGGAAACACCATATATTTT. This gives the protein CASSLGQGVGNTIYF.

The rearrangement uses TRBV10-2 and TRBJ2-7, with 7 positions matching TRBD1. V trimming: 6 bases; J trimming: 0 bases; junction bases outside the gene matches: 8. CDR3 length equals 15 residues. The germline gives CDR1 WSHSY, CDR2 SAAADI. CDR3 nucleotide sequence: TGCGCCAGCAGCCACAGGGGTCAGAGCTCCTACGAGCAGTACTTC. Translated, it gives CASSHRGQSSYEQYF.

This clone came up once. The chain recombines TRBV28 with TRBJ1-1, with D maybe TRBD1 (5 bases). CDR3 length: 14 amino acids. Germline CDR1 reads MDHEN; CDR2 reads SYDVKM. Trimming stripped 4 bases from V and 4 bases from J, with 13 bases between. CDR3 in DNA: TGTGCCAGCAGTTACCAGGGTGTAGGCACTGAAGCTTTCTTT. This codes for CASSYQGVGTEAFF.

The rearrangement joins TRBV10-1 to TRBJ2-1; 7 positions agree with TRBD1. Trimming at V came to 4 bases and at J to 4 bases, leaving 4 bases not matched to a gene. CDR3 length: 14 residues. Germline loops: CDR1 WNHNN, CDR2 SYGVQD (reference sequence). The CDR3 region is CASSVQGKYNEQFF. DNA of the CDR3: TGCGCCAGCAGTGTACAGGGGAAATACAATGAGCAGTTCTTC.

Only one count was recorded for this clone. The chain is built from TRBV5-1 and TRBJ2-1; D gene unclear. With 1 base removed from V and 3 bases from J, the gap between germline ends came to 14 bases. The CDR3 is 16 residues long. Germline V gene lookup returns CDR1 SGHRS and CDR2 YFSETQ. The CDR3 nucleotides read TGCGCCAGCAGCTTGTTGATTAACCCAATCTACAATGAGCAGTTCTTC. Amino acids: CASSLLINPIYNEQFF. The full variable domain, its missing parts supplied by reference TRBV5-1 and TRBJ2-1, is KAGVTQTPRYLIKTRGQQVTLSCSPISGHRSVSWYQQTPGQGLQFLFEYFSETQRNKGNFPGRFSGRQFSNSRSEMNVSTLELGDSALYLCASSLLINPIYNEQFFGPGTRLTVL.

This chain connects TRBV10-1 to TRBJ2-1; D perhaps matches TRBD1 (6 bases). The CDR3 covers 14 residues. Deletions cut 5 bases from V and 4 bases from J, with 12 bases between. CDR1 is WNHNN, CDR2 SYGVQD, per germline (reference sequence). The CDR3 DNA follows: TGCGCCAGCAGTATCACAGGGAGTTACAATGAGCAGTTCTTC. This gives the protein CASSITGSYNEQFF.

This chain connects TRBV28 to TRBJ1-1, with 8 bases that match TRBD1. Germline V gene data show CDR1 as MDHEN and CDR2 as SYDVKM. The CDR3 consists of 13 residues. The V and J ends lost 4 bases and 7 bases, in that order; junction bases with no gene match: 5. The CDR3 loop is CASSWGTGLEAFF. CDR3 coding DNA: TGTGCCAGCAGTTGGGGGACAGGACTTGAAGCTTTCTTT.

Points on this clone: One junction end does not reproduce the germline sequence, and a read error may be involved. The chain carries TRBV10-3 and TRBJ2-7; TRBD1 is a possible D gene (6 bases). Germline CDR1 ENHRY, CDR2 SYGVKD. The CDR3 is made up of 14 amino acids. The CDR3 nucleotides read TGTGCCAGCAGTTATACGGACAGCTCCTACGAGCAGTACTTC. Translating it yields CASSYTDSSYEQYF.